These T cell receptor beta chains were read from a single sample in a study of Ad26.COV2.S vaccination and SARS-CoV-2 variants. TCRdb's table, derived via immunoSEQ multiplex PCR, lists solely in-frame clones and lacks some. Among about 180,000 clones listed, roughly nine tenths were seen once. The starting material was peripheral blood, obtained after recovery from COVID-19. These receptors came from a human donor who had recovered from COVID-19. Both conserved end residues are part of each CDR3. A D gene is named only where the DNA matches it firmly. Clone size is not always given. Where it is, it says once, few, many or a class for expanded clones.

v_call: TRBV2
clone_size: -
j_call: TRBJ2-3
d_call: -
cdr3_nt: TGTGCCAGCAGTGAAGCCGGGCCAGATACGCAGTATTTT
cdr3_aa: CASSEAGPDTQYF

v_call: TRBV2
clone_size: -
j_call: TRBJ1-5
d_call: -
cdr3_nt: TGTGCCAGCAGTGACCTCTCCGGGCGGGGCCGCAATCAGCCCCAGCATTTT
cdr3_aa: CASSDLSGRGRNQPQHF

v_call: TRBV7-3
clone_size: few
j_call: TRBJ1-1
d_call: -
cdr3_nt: TGTGCCAGCAGCGAGGGATACAACACTGAAGCTTTCTTT
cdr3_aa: CASSEGYNTEAFF

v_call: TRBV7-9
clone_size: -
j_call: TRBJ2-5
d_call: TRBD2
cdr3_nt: TGTGCCAGCAGCCAACGGCGACTAGCGGGAGGGCCAGAGACCCAGTACTTC
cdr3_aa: CASSQRRLAGGPETQYF

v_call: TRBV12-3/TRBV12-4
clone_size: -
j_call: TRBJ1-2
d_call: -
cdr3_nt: TGTGCCAGCAGTTTGGCAGCACAGGGCTACACCTTC
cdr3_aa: CASSLAAQGYTF

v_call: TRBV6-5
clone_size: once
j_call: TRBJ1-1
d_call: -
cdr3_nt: TGTGCCAGCAGTCAGGACATCAACACTGAAGCTTTCTTT
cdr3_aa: CASSQDINTEAFF

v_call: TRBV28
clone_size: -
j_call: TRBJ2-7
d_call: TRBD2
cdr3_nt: TGTGCCAGCAGCTCCGGGGGGGGAAACGGGGCCTACGAGCAGTACTTC
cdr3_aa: CASSSGGGNGAYEQYF

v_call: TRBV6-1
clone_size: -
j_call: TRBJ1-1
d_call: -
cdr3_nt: TGTGCCAGCAGTGATCCTCAGGGGCCAGACATGAACACTGAAGCTTTCTTT
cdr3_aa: CASSDPQGPDMNTEAFF

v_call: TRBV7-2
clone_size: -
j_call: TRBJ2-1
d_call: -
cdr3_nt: TGTGCCAGCAGCTTCCCTGGTAGCTTTCCCTACAATGAGCAGTTCTTC
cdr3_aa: CASSFPGSFPYNEQFF

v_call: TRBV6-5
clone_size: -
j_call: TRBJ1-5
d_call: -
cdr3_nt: TGTGCCAGCAGTTACTCGAAAGGTTCGGTGGGGGAGCCCCAGCATTTT
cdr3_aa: CASSYSKGSVGEPQHF

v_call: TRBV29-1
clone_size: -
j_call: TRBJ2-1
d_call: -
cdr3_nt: TGCAGCGCCTACAGGGGGGGGAATGAGCAGTTCTTC
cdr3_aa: CSAYRGGNEQFF

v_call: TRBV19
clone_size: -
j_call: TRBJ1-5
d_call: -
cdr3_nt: TGTGCCAGTAGTATAGGGTGGCCCAATCAGCCCCAGCATTTT
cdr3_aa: CASSIGWPNQPQHF

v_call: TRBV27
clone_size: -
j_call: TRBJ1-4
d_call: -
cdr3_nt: TGTGCCAGCAGTCTAACTACAACTAATGAAAAACTGTTTTTT
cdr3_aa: CASSLTTTNEKLFF

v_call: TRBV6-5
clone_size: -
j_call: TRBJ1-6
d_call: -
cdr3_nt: TGTGCCAGCACGCCCCGGACGGGGAATTCACCCCTCCACTTT
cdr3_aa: CASTPRTGNSPLHF

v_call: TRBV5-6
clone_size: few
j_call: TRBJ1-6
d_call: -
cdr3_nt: TGTGCCAGCAGCCCCGGGTTAGGGTCCTATAATTCACCCCTCCACTTT
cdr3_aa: CASSPGLGSYNSPLHF

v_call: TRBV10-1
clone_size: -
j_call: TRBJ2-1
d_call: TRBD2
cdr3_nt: TGCGCCAGCAGTGATATCCTTAGCGGGAGGGCCGGACATGAGCAGTTCTTC
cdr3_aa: CASSDILSGRAGHEQFF

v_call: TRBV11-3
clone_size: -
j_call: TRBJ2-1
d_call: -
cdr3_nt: TGTGCCAGCAGCTTAGGGGGCGGCCAGGGTGAGCAGTTCTTC
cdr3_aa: CASSLGGGQGEQFF

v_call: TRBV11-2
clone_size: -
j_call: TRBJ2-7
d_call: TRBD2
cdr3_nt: TGTGCCAGCAGCTTTAGACTAGCGGGAGCGGTTTTGTCCTACGAGCAGTACTTC
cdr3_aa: CASSFRLAGAVLSYEQYF

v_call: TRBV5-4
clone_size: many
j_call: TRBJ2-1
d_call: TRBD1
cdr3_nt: TGTGCCAGCAGCTTAGGGACAGTCTACAATGAGCAGTTCTTC
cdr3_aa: CASSLGTVYNEQFF

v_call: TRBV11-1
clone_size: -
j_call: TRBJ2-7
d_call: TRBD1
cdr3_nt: TGTGCCAGCAGCCTCCAAGGGACAGGGTCCTACGAGCAGTACTTC
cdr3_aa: CASSLQGTGSYEQYF

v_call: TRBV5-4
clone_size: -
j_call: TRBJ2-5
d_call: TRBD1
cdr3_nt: TGTGCCAGCAGCCCCGAGACAGGGCAAGAGACCCAGTACTTC
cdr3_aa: CASSPETGQETQYF